This T cell receptor (beta chain) was identified in a study of T cells in Graves' hyperthyroidism and ophthalmopathy. Points from the study as a whole: Expanded thyroid clonotypes (above 0.001) were mostly also found in blood. Ophthalmopathy was predicted by the model a median of roughly 6.6 months ahead of onset. In the analysis, a 13 V-J model separated ophthalmopathy from stable hyperthyroidism.

Clinical Activity Scores of at least 3, NOSPECS grades of at least 4 and durations under 3 months characterized ophthalmopathy patients. V was cut by 0 bases and J by 3 bases, with 5 bases left in between. There are 13 residues in the CDR3. Germline CDR1 KGHDR, CDR2 SFDVKD. This clonotype was counted between two and nine times. Its antigen remains unknown. The TCR beta CDR3 regions underwent amplification using RNA transcripts as the source. HTBI primers drove first-round RT-PCR of the TCR CDR3. MiXCR, run by TCRdb on the multiplex PCR reads, gives a single entry per CDR3 protein. The profile shows roughly 280,000 distinct CDR3 sequences, 20% to 25% of them singletons.

This chain connects TRBV24-1 to TRBJ2-7; no reliable D call. The origin of this receptor is a man under 40 with Graves' ophthalmopathy. Sequencing was done on a sample of blood. DNA of the CDR3: TGTGCCACCAGTGATTTGCCTTTCTACGAGCAGTACTTC. This codes for CATSDLPFYEQYF.